Included here is one T cell receptor (beta chain) sequence, with context. This sample is part of a study of blood T cell repertoires in COVID-19. Study processing details: Amplification from reference gene primers served as the basis for estimated nucleated cell counts. Repertoires were generated with immunoSEQ multiplex PCR, while TCRdb's copy carries only in-frame clones and drops some. The DNA gave D and trimming, while V, J and clone size come from that table. The data hold some 310,000 clones, with around nine tenths observed a single time. In germline, CDR1 is SNHLY, CDR2 FYNNEI. With 0 bases removed from V and 8 bases from J, the gap between germline ends came to 16 bases. The CDR3 runs to 16 residues.

This TCR derives from a middle-aged man with active or convalescent COVID-19. The sample consisted of peripheral blood. The rearrangement links TRBV2 to TRBJ1-4; tentative D call: TRBD1 (5 bases). CDR3 region: CASSEARSGLREKLFF. The DNA for the CDR3 is TGTGCCAGCAGTGAAGCGAGGTCAGGGTTAAGGGAAAAACTGTTTTTT. Combining the CDR3 with reference TRBV2 and TRBJ1-4 gives the whole variable domain EPEVTQTPSHQVTQMGQEVILRCVPISNHLYFYWYRQILGQKVEFLVSFYNNEISEKSEIFDDQFSVERPDGSNFTLKIRSTKLEDSAMYFCASSEARSGLREKLFFGSGTQLSVL.